Shown below are 18 T cell receptor beta chains from a single sample sequenced in a study of T cell changes during pregnancy in multiple sclerosis. TCRdb keeps only in-frame clones here, not all; method: immunoSEQ multiplex PCR. This sample has around 65,000 clones, with 90% found just once. Specimen: peripheral blood, collected in the first trimester of pregnancy. Source of these receptors: a female donor in good health, enrolled as a control in a pregnancy study.

CDR3 residues: CASSKQGSYGYTF. CDR3 sequence (DNA): TGTGCCAGCAGTAAACAGGGGTCCTATGGCTACACCTTC. The chain combines TRBV6-6 with TRBJ1-2, with 7 bases identical to TRBD1. The germline V gene encodes CDR1 MNHNY and CDR2 SVGAGI (reference sequence). The V gene end was trimmed by 5 bases and the J gene end by 4 bases; junction bases not matched to a gene: 4. This CDR3 is built from 13 residues.

The chain links TRBV7-9 to TRBJ1-1, with 9 bases fitting TRBD1. This CDR3 is built from 16 residues. The J segment lost 0 bases and the V segment lost 6 bases, leaving 8 bases of the junction unmatched. Germline CDR1 is SEHNR and CDR2 is FQNEAQ (reference sequence). CDR3 DNA sequence: TGTGCCAGCAGGGACCCGGACAGGGGTATGAACACTGAAGCTTTCTTT. Its protein is CASRDPDRGMNTEAFF.

The CDR3 bases are TGTGCCAGCAGTCGAACCTTCGACAGGGGGCAAGAGCAGTACTTC. This encodes CASSRTFDRGQEQYF. The chain is built from TRBV6-5 and TRBJ2-5; 10 positions match TRBD1. V lost 5 bases and J lost 11; bases outside the gene matches: 14. CDR1 MNHEY and CDR2 SVGAGI come from the germline V gene. The length of the CDR3 is 15 residues.

This clone is a singleton in its sample. The chain recombines TRBV5-4 with TRBJ1-2; the D gene is possibly TRBD1 (5 bases). Trimming left V 3 bases short and J 4 bases short, with 16 bases between. This CDR3 is built from 15 residues. Germline-derived CDR1 and CDR2 are SGHNT and YYREEE (reference sequence). Here the CDR3 DNA reads TGTGCCAGCAGCTCCGGCTGGGGCTCATCCTATGGCTACACCTTC. It codes for CASSSGWGSSYGYTF.

As concerns this clone: This is likely a read error, given that the CDR3 carries no conserved phenylalanine or tryptophan at its end. The V call is TRBV5-1, the J call TRBJ2-7; perhaps TRBD2 as D (6 bases). This CDR3 spans 15 amino acids. The V end lost 0 bases, the J end lost 2 bases, and 12 bases lay between the germline ends. Germline values: CDR1 SGHRS, CDR2 YFSETQ. The CDR3 bases are TGCGCCAGCAGCTTGGCCGGGCGGGACGCCTACGAGCAGTACCTC. This gives the protein CASSLAGRDAYEQYL.

The chain's CDR3 is CASSLVSGGNGELFF. The DNA of the CDR3 is TGTGCCAGCAGCTTAGTTTCGGGGGGCAACGGGGAGCTGTTTTTT. The V gene is TRBV7-9, the J gene TRBJ2-2, with D tentatively TRBD2 (7 bases). V lost 1 base and J lost 7, with 13 bases in between. This CDR3 has 15 residues. The germline V gene has CDR1 SEHNR and CDR2 FQNEAQ (reference sequence).

The chain is built from TRBV10-3 and TRBJ1-3, with D maybe TRBD1 (6 bases). V was trimmed by 8 bases and J by 0 bases, leaving 11 bases between them. Germline V gene sequence: CDR1 ENHRY, CDR2 SYGVKD. The CDR3 is 14 residues long. CDR3 DNA: TGTGCCATCGGGGGGGGCAGCTCTGGAAACACCATATATTTT. It is translated as CAIGGGSSGNTIYF.

The V and J genes are TRBV19 and TRBJ2-1; 11 bases are shared with TRBD1. This CDR3 comprises 14 residues. Trimming took 3 bases from V and 6 from J; bases not matched to a gene: 1. Germline V CDR1 and CDR2: LNHDA, SQIVND (reference sequence). CDR3 in amino acids: CASSMGQGGNEQFF. The CDR3 nucleotides are TGTGCCAGTAGTATGGGACAGGGGGGCAATGAGCAGTTCTTC.

The V gene is TRBV7-2, the J gene TRBJ1-5; D gene unclear. The CDR3 contains 12 residues. The germline V gene has CDR1 SGHTA and CDR2 FQGNSA. Trimming took 0 bases from V and 9 from J, leaving 6 bases between them. This CDR3 reads CASSLAGRPQHF. CDR3 sequence (DNA): TGTGCCAGCAGCTTAGCGGGGAGGCCCCAGCATTTT.

This chain uses TRBV27 with TRBJ1-6; D possibly corresponds to TRBD1 (6 bases). This CDR3 is built from 15 residues. Trimming shortened V by 7 bases and J by 2 bases, and 12 bases separated the two germline ends. The germline CDR1 and CDR2 sequences are MNHEY and SMNVEV (reference sequence). DNA for the CDR3: TGTGCCAGCACCCTCCGGGACACCTATAATTCACCCCTCCACTTT. This codes for CASTLRDTYNSPLHF.

This chain connects TRBV14 to TRBJ1-1; the D gene is possibly TRBD1 (5 bases). The CDR3 length is 15 residues. The germline CDR1 and CDR2 sequences are SGHDN and FVKESK. V shed 4 bases and J shed 0 bases, with 12 bases lying between them. CDR3 amino acids: CASSPGGALNTEAFF. DNA for the CDR3: TGTGCCAGCAGCCCCGGAGGGGCCTTGAACACTGAAGCTTTCTTT.

V and J are TRBV19 and TRBJ1-6; D not resolved. Trimming removed 3 bases from V and 0 bases from J, with 6 bases in between. This CDR3 has 15 residues. Germline CDR1 is LNHDA and CDR2 is SQIVND (reference sequence). CDR3 loop: CASSMRSSYNSPLHF. The DNA for the CDR3 is TGTGCCAGTAGTATGAGGAGCTCCTATAATTCACCCCTCCACTTT.

This clone was counted once. The genes are TRBV14 and TRBJ1-1; 7 nucleotides match TRBD1. This CDR3 is built from 15 residues. Germline values: CDR1 SGHDN, CDR2 FVKESK. Losses at the gene ends were 3 bases for V and 4 bases for J; bases not matched to a gene: 8. In DNA form, the CDR3 reads TGTGCCAGCAGCCACCCCAGGCAGGGGGGCACTGAAGCTTTCTTT. This sequence encodes CASSHPRQGGTEAFF.

The chain carries TRBV7-9 and TRBJ2-1; the match to TRBD1 covers 12 bases. J lost 10 bases, V lost 1 base, and 5 bases had no gene match. This CDR3 is built from 15 residues. Per germline, CDR1 SEHNR and CDR2 FQNEAQ (reference sequence). The CDR3 region has the DNA TGTGCCAGCAGCTTAGAGGGGACAGGGGGCAACGAGCAGTTCTTC. It is translated as CASSLEGTGGNEQFF.

The chain employs TRBV7-2 and TRBJ2-1; 14 positions match TRBD2. Germline V gene lookup returns CDR1 SGHTA and CDR2 FQGNSA. CDR3 length equals 16 residues. V shed 4 bases and J 9 bases; nucleotides not matched to a gene: 8. CDR3 DNA: TGTGCCAGCAGCTATACTGGACTAGCGGGGGGAAGTGAGCAGTTCTTC. Translation gives CASSYTGLAGGSEQFF. Based on the CDR3 plus reference TRBV7-2 and TRBJ2-1, the full variable domain is GAGVSQSPSNKVTEKGKDVELRCDPISGHTALYWYRQSLGQGLEFLIYFQGNSAPDKSGLPSDRFSAERTGGSVSTLTIQRTQQEDSAVYLCASSYTGLAGGSEQFFGPGTRLTVL.

This clone has a single count. The J gene is TRBJ2-1, the V gene TRBV7-6, with TRBD2 matching over 12 bases. CDR3 length equals 16 residues. Looked up from germline, CDR1 is SGHVS and CDR2 is FNYEAQ. V gave up 4 bases and J gave up 9 bases; unmatched junction bases: 10. CDR3 protein: CASSSQTSGGGTEQFF. The CDR3 DNA is TGTGCCAGCAGCTCCCAGACTAGCGGGGGAGGGACTGAGCAGTTCTTC.

The chain has TRBV5-5 and TRBJ2-7; D not certain. Germline CDR1 is SGHKS and CDR2 is YYEKEE (reference sequence). V was trimmed by 4 bases and J by 4 bases, leaving 12 bases between them. This CDR3 is built from 13 residues. For the CDR3, the DNA is TGTGCCAGCAGCCCCCTTTTCGTATACGAGCAGTACTTC. Its translation: CASSPLFVYEQYF.

Here the CDR3 DNA reads TGTGCCAGCAGCTTAGACAGGTTCTCTGGAAACACCATATATTTT. Translating it yields CASSLDRFSGNTIYF. The gene calls are TRBV7-2 and TRBJ1-3; D is perhaps TRBD1 (5 bases). The CDR3 is made up of 15 amino acids. The V end was cut by 1 base, the J end by 0 bases, with 7 bases between. Germline V gives CDR1 SGHTA, CDR2 FQGNSA.